The 3 T cell receptor beta chains in this list originate from one sample, sequenced in a study of early T cells in non-severe SARS-CoV-2 infection. TCRdb itself ran the 5' RACE reads through MiXCR, one entry per CDR3 protein. Found here are more than 95,000 distinct CDR3 sequences, about 10% of them singletons; the top ten hold approximately 4.5%. The specimen was whole blood, collected at baseline. Source of these receptors: an adult who was a healthcare worker with PCR-confirmed SARS-CoV-2 infection or an uninfected control (not recorded which).

At least ten counts were recorded for this clonotype. V usage is TRBV3-1 and J usage is TRBJ1-6; 9 nucleotides agree with TRBD1. The germline V gene has CDR1 LGHDT and CDR2 YNNKEL (reference sequence). The CDR3 is made up of 15 amino acids. Germline trimming cut 1 base from V and 7 bases from J; bases unmatched to any gene: 2. CDR3 loop: CASSQGTGDNSPLHF. CDR3 coding DNA: TGTGCCAGCAGCCAAGGGACAGGGGACAATTCACCCCTCCACTTT.

This clonotype showed up many times. The rearrangement joins TRBV29-1 to TRBJ2-3; 10 bases map to TRBD1. CDR3 length: 13 residues. V was clipped by 6 bases and J by 1 base; unmatched bases: 1. Germline V lookup: CDR1 SQVTM, CDR2 ANQGSEA. The CDR3 region is CSVDRGGTDTQYF. The CDR3 DNA reads as TGCAGCGTGGACAGGGGGGGCACAGATACGCAGTATTTT.

This chain uses TRBV6-5 with TRBJ2-3, with 8 bases aligning to TRBD2. The ends lost 5 bases at V and 2 bases at J; junction bases unmatched: 9. The germline V gene encodes CDR1 MNHEY and CDR2 SVGAGI. This CDR3 is 16 amino acids long. Here the CDR3 DNA reads TGTGCCAGCAGTCTCGGACTAGCTGGTACCACAGATACGCAGTATTTT. This encodes CASSLGLAGTTDTQYF.